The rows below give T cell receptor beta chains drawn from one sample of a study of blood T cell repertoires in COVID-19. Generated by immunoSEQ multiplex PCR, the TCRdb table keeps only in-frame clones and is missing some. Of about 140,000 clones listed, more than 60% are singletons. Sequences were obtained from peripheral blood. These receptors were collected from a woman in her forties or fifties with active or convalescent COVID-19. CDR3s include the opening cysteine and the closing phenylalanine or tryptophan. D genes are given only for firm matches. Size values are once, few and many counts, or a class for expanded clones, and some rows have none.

CDR3 DNA: TGTGCCAGCAACGGCCCCGGGTCGGAACAGCCCCAGCATTTT
CDR3 protein: CASNGPGSEQPQHF
J gene: TRBJ1-5
D gene: NA
V gene: TRBV2
clone size: NA
CDR3 length: 14

CDR3 DNA: TGTGCCAGCAGGTACGGGACTGGCTCCTACGAGCAGTACTTC
CDR3 protein: CASRYGTGSYEQYF
J gene: TRBJ2-7
D gene: NA
V gene: TRBV28
clone size: once
CDR3 length: 14

CDR3 DNA: TGTGCCAGCAGCCAAGAAAGAAGCGGGAGGAACTCCTACAATGAGCAGTTCTTC
CDR3 protein: CASSQERSGRNSYNEQFF
J gene: TRBJ2-1
D gene: TRBD2
V gene: TRBV3-1/TRBV3-2
clone size: once
CDR3 length: 18

CDR3 DNA: TGTGCCAGCAGCCCCCACAGCCGCAATCAGCCCCAGCATTTT
CDR3 protein: CASSPHSRNQPQHF
J gene: TRBJ1-5
D gene: NA
V gene: TRBV28
clone size: NA
CDR3 length: 14

CDR3 DNA: TGTGCCAGCAGCTTACAGCGGGGGGTTTCAGATACGCAGTATTTT
CDR3 protein: CASSLQRGVSDTQYF
J gene: TRBJ2-3
D gene: TRBD2
V gene: TRBV11-1
clone size: NA
CDR3 length: 15

CDR3 DNA: TGTGCCAGCAGTCATTCTTACAGGGAGCAAACTGAAGCTTTCTTT
CDR3 protein: CASSHSYREQTEAFF
J gene: TRBJ1-1
D gene: NA
V gene: TRBV27
clone size: NA
CDR3 length: 15

CDR3 DNA: TGTGCCAGCTCACCACTAGGAAGAATCAGTTCGGAGAGGAACAATGAGCAGTTCTTC
CDR3 protein: CASSPLGRISSERNNEQFF
J gene: TRBJ2-1
D gene: NA
V gene: TRBV18
clone size: NA
CDR3 length: 19

CDR3 DNA: TGTGCCAGCAGACCGGGACAGGTCTTCAATCAGCCCCAGCATTTT
CDR3 protein: CASRPGQVFNQPQHF
J gene: TRBJ1-5
D gene: TRBD1
V gene: TRBV6-5
clone size: NA
CDR3 length: 15

CDR3 DNA: TGTGCCAGCAGTTACAAACGGGAGCTGTACAATGAGCAGTTCTTC
CDR3 protein: CASSYKRELYNEQFF
J gene: TRBJ2-1
D gene: NA
V gene: TRBV6-5
clone size: few
CDR3 length: 15

CDR3 DNA: TGCGCCAGCAGCCCAGGACTAGCGGGGAGGGCAGATACGCAGTATTTT
CDR3 protein: CASSPGLAGRADTQYF
J gene: TRBJ2-3
D gene: TRBD2
V gene: TRBV5-1
clone size: NA
CDR3 length: 16

CDR3 DNA: TGTGCCAGCAGGGAGACGTTGACCGGGGAGCTGTTTTTT
CDR3 protein: CASRETLTGELFF
J gene: TRBJ2-2
D gene: NA
V gene: TRBV6-5
clone size: NA
CDR3 length: 13

CDR3 DNA: TGTGCCAGCAGTGAACCCGGGACAGTGATTAATTCACCCCTCCACTTT
CDR3 protein: CASSEPGTVINSPLHF
J gene: TRBJ1-6
D gene: TRBD1
V gene: TRBV25-1
clone size: NA
CDR3 length: 16

CDR3 DNA: TGTGCCACTCAGCACCGGGACAGGGAAGGCTACACCTTC
CDR3 protein: CATQHRDREGYTF
J gene: TRBJ1-2
D gene: TRBD1
V gene: TRBV19
clone size: NA
CDR3 length: 13

CDR3 DNA: TGTGCCACTAGCCAATTTGGTGAAAAACTGTTTTTT
CDR3 protein: CATSQFGEKLFF
J gene: TRBJ1-4
D gene: NA
V gene: TRBV2
clone size: NA
CDR3 length: 12

CDR3 DNA: TGCGCCAGCAGCTTGGAGGCACAGGGGGGTGGAGAGACCCAGTACTTC
CDR3 protein: CASSLEAQGGGETQYF
J gene: TRBJ2-5
D gene: TRBD1
V gene: TRBV5-1
clone size: NA
CDR3 length: 16

CDR3 DNA: TGTGCCAGCGCAAACACCTTCTCTGGAAACACCATATATTTT
CDR3 protein: CASANTFSGNTIYF
J gene: TRBJ1-3
D gene: NA
V gene: TRBV9
clone size: NA
CDR3 length: 14

CDR3 DNA: TGTGCCAGCAGCCCTGAGATACAGGGGGAGTTTACTAACTATGGCTACACCTTC
CDR3 protein: CASSPEIQGEFTNYGYTF
J gene: TRBJ1-2
D gene: TRBD1
V gene: TRBV7-2
clone size: NA
CDR3 length: 18

CDR3 DNA: TGTGCCAGCAGTTACTGGGCTAGCGGGAGAGTTTACGAGCAGTACTTC
CDR3 protein: CASSYWASGRVYEQYF
J gene: TRBJ2-7
D gene: TRBD2
V gene: TRBV6-2/TRBV6-3
clone size: NA
CDR3 length: 16

CDR3 DNA: TGTGCCACCAGTGACCACAGGTTTAGCACAGATACGCAGTATTTT
CDR3 protein: CATSDHRFSTDTQYF
J gene: TRBJ2-3
D gene: NA
V gene: TRBV24-1
clone size: NA
CDR3 length: 15

CDR3 DNA: TGTGCCAGCAGCCAAGGCGCCGGGAGCAATCAGCCCCAGCATTTT
CDR3 protein: CASSQGAGSNQPQHF
J gene: TRBJ1-5
D gene: NA
V gene: TRBV3-1/TRBV3-2
clone size: NA
CDR3 length: 15

CDR3 DNA: TGTGCCAGCAGTCAGGGTGTTCGTGAAAAACTGTTTTTT
CDR3 protein: CASSQGVREKLFF
J gene: TRBJ1-4
D gene: NA
V gene: TRBV7-9
clone size: NA
CDR3 length: 13

CDR3 DNA: TGCGCCAGCAGCACCACAGGGGGCGTTAGCACAGATACGCAGTATTTT
CDR3 protein: CASSTTGGVSTDTQYF
J gene: TRBJ2-3
D gene: TRBD1
V gene: TRBV5-1
clone size: NA
CDR3 length: 16

CDR3 DNA: TGTGCCAGCAGTCATCCAAGGGGCAGACAGAACACTGAAGCTTTCTTT
CDR3 protein: CASSHPRGRQNTEAFF
J gene: TRBJ1-1
D gene: NA
V gene: TRBV27
clone size: NA
CDR3 length: 16

CDR3 DNA: TGTGCCAGCTTGGGGACTAGCGGAGAATACGAGCAGTACTTC
CDR3 protein: CASLGTSGEYEQYF
J gene: TRBJ2-7
D gene: TRBD2
V gene: TRBV28
clone size: NA
CDR3 length: 14

CDR3 DNA: TGTGCCAGTAGTATCGACAGGGCTAAGGGCGCTTTCTTT
CDR3 protein: CASSIDRAKGAFF
J gene: TRBJ1-1
D gene: TRBD1
V gene: TRBV19
clone size: once
CDR3 length: 13

CDR3 DNA: TGTGCCAGCAGCCAAGGACCTAGCGGGAGTGCCTACGAGCAGTACTTC
CDR3 protein: CASSQGPSGSAYEQYF
J gene: TRBJ2-7
D gene: TRBD2
V gene: TRBV11-2
clone size: NA
CDR3 length: 16

CDR3 DNA: TGTGCCAGCAGCTTAACAGGGACAGGGAACAATGAGCAGTTCTTC
CDR3 protein: CASSLTGTGNNEQFF
J gene: TRBJ2-1
D gene: TRBD1
V gene: TRBV11-2
clone size: NA
CDR3 length: 15